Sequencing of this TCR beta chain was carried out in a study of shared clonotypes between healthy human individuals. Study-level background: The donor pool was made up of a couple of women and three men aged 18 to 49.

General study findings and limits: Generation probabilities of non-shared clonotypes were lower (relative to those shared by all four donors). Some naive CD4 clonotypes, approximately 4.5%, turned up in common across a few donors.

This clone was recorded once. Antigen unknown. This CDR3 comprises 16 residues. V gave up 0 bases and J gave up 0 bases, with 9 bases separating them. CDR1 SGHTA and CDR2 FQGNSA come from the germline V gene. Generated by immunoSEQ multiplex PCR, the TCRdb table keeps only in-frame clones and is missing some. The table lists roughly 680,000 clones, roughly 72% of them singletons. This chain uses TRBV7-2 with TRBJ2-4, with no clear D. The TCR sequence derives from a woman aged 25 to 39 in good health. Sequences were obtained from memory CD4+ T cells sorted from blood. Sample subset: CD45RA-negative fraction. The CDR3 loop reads CASSLAPDLAKNIQYF. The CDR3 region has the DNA TGTGCCAGCAGCTTAGCCCCGGATCTAGCCAAAAACATTCAGTACTTC.